A single sample gave rise to the 20 T cell receptor beta chains below, sequenced in a study of blood T cell repertoires in COVID-19. The table came from immunoSEQ multiplex PCR; TCRdb's copy has only in-frame clones and leaves some out. The sample lists about 80,000 clones, about 80% occurring once. Sequencing input: peripheral blood. The source of these receptors is a human donor in a cohort sampled during active COVID-19.

J is TRBJ2-7 and V is TRBV30; D is undetermined. The CDR3 covers 14 residues. The germline V gene has CDR1 GTSNPN and CDR2 SVGIG (reference sequence). V lost 4 bases and J lost 0, with 13 bases in between. The CDR3 loop is CAWTDRSSSYEQYF. The DNA of the CDR3 is TGTGCCTGGACTGATCGGTCGAGCTCCTACGAGCAGTACTTC.

The V and J genes are TRBV7-2 and TRBJ2-7; 8 bases map to TRBD2. V gave up 6 bases and J gave up 2 bases; unmatched junction bases: 9. Germline V gene data show CDR1 as SGHTA and CDR2 as FQGNSA. CDR3 length: 15 amino acids. The CDR3 region has the DNA TGTGCCAGCAGTGGTGCGGGGGGCGGGGCCTACGAGCAGTACTTC. Its protein is CASSGAGGGAYEQYF.

This clone appeared a few times. The chain combines TRBV7-9 with TRBJ1-1, with D perhaps matching TRBD1 (6 bases). V dropped 1 base and J dropped 4 bases, with 10 bases sitting between them. The CDR3 consists of 14 residues. Germline-derived CDR1 and CDR2 are SEHNR and FQNEAQ (reference sequence). The DNA of the CDR3 is TGTGCCAGCAGCTTAGGAAGGGGGACCACTGAAGCTTTCTTT. The encoded protein is CASSLGRGTTEAFF.

The DNA for the CDR3 is TGCGCCAGCGCCGGGACAGGGGTCCCAGATACGCAGTATTTT. Residues: CASAGTGVPDTQYF. The chain combines TRBV5-1 with TRBJ2-3; 10 nucleotides agree with TRBD1. The CDR3 runs 14 residues. CDR1 and CDR2 (germline): SGHRS, YFSETQ. The V and J ends lost 7 bases and 4 bases, in that order; junction bases with no gene match: 6.

The chain uses TRBV5-6 and TRBJ1-2, with D perhaps matching TRBD1 (6 bases). The V and J ends lost 4 bases and 4 bases respectively, with 11 bases between them. The germline V gene has CDR1 SGHDT and CDR2 YYEEEE. The CDR3 runs 13 residues. In nucleotides, the CDR3 is TGTGCCAGCAGCCCGGGACAAACCTATGGCTACACCTTC. It translates to CASSPGQTYGYTF.

This clone was recorded only once. This chain links TRBV5-4 with TRBJ1-2, with a possible D match to TRBD1 (6 bases). There are 14 residues in the CDR3. The V and J ends lost 0 bases and 6 bases respectively, with 12 bases between them. Germline V gene data show CDR1 as SGHNT and CDR2 as YYREEE (reference sequence). DNA of the CDR3: TGTGCCAGCAGCTTGGCCTACAGGGACCATGGCTACACCTTC. Its protein product is CASSLAYRDHGYTF. Complete variable domain (other parts from reference TRBV5-4 and TRBJ1-2): ETGVTQSPTHLIKTRGQQVTLRCSSQSGHNTVSWYQQALGQGPQFIFQYYREEENGRGNFPPRFSGLQFPNYSSELNVNALELDDSALYLCASSLAYRDHGYTFGSGTRLTVV.

The V gene is TRBV6-1, the J gene TRBJ1-2; no clear D. Germline assignment: CDR1 MNHNS and CDR2 SASEGT. The CDR3 contains 13 residues. Trimming took 2 bases from V and 3 from J, leaving 7 bases between them. In DNA, the CDR3 is TGTGCCAGCAGTGAATCCGGGGACTATGGCTACACCTTC. This gives the protein CASSESGDYGYTF.

Worth noting for this clone: The junction does not match germline at one end; this may be a read error. The gene calls are TRBV27 and TRBJ2-7, with D maybe TRBD1 (6 bases). The CDR3 covers 13 residues. Germline V CDR1 and CDR2: MNHEY, SMNVEV (reference sequence). CDR3 bases: TGTGCCAGCAGTTATGACAGGTCCTCCGAGCAGTACTTC. Amino acids: CASSYDRSSEQYF.

This chain uses TRBV5-6 with TRBJ2-3, with 11 bases lining up with TRBD2. The CDR3 runs 16 residues. V dropped 2 bases and J dropped 2; count of bases not matched to a gene: 4. CDR1 is SGHDT, CDR2 YYEEEE, per germline. Written as DNA, the CDR3 is TGTGCCAGCAGCTTCGGGACTAGCGGTATCACAGATACGCAGTATTTT. This encodes CASSFGTSGITDTQYF.

This chain joins TRBV5-1 and TRBJ1-1; 7 positions agree with TRBD1. CDR3 length: 12 amino acids. Per the germline V gene, CDR1 is SGHRS and CDR2 is YFSETQ. V lost 3 bases and J lost 4; bases outside the gene matches: 0. The CDR3 region has the DNA TGCGCCAGCAGCTCAGGGGGCACTGAAGCTTTCTTT. Amino acids: CASSSGGTEAFF.

This clone appeared a single time. This chain joins TRBV5-6 and TRBJ2-7; 7 nucleotides match TRBD1. The CDR3 extends over 14 amino acids. In germline, CDR1 is SGHDT, CDR2 YYEEEE. Germline trimming cut 2 bases from V and 7 bases from J; bases unmatched to any gene: 9. Here the CDR3 DNA reads TGTGCCAGCAGCTTCAAGGGACAGCTCGGGGAGCAGTACTTC. It codes for CASSFKGQLGEQYF.

The V gene is TRBV5-1, the J gene TRBJ2-3; 14 bases are a match to TRBD2. Germline values: CDR1 SGHRS, CDR2 YFSETQ. With V trimmed by 3 bases and J by 7 bases, 10 bases remained unmatched. This CDR3 region has 17 residues. The CDR3 DNA reads TGCGCCAGCAGCTCCTCCACAGGACTAGCGGGGGGTCATACGCAGTATTTT. Translation gives CASSSSTGLAGGHTQYF.

The V gene is TRBV7-9, the J gene TRBJ2-7, with TRBD1 matching over 7 bases. This CDR3 comprises 14 residues. CDR1 SEHNR and CDR2 FQNEAQ come from the germline V gene (reference sequence). The V and J ends lost 3 bases and 6 bases, in that order; junction bases with no gene match: 8. CDR3 sequence reads: CASSFLTGTGEQYF. For the CDR3, the DNA is TGTGCCAGCAGCTTCCTGACAGGGACGGGCGAGCAGTACTTC. Drawing the rest from reference TRBV7-9 and TRBJ2-7, the complete variable domain is DTGVSQNPRHKITKRGQNVTFRCDPISEHNRLYWYRQTLGQGPEFLTYFQNEAQLEKSRLLSDRFSAERPKGSFSTLEIQRTEQGDSAMYLCASSFLTGTGEQYFGPGTRLTVT.

This chain joins TRBV23-1 and TRBJ1-5; no clear D. TRBV23-1 belongs to the ORF category, with a function that is uncertain. Deletions cut 2 bases from V and 0 bases from J, with 8 bases between. The CDR3 is 15 residues long. The CDR3, as DNA: TGCGCCAGCAGTCAAGTGGCTCATAGCAATCAGCCCCAGCATTTT. Amino acid sequence: CASSQVAHSNQPQHF.

The rearrangement joins TRBV6-1 to TRBJ1-2; 7 bases match TRBD1. The CDR3 covers 14 residues. The germline CDR1 and CDR2 sequences are MNHNS and SASEGT. V lost 2 bases and J lost 6; bases outside the gene matches: 6. The CDR3 DNA follows: TGTGCCAGCAGTGAAAGGCAAGGGGGCAATGGCTACACCTTC. Its protein product is CASSERQGGNGYTF.

V is TRBV12-3 or TRBV12-4 and J is TRBJ1-1; weak D call: TRBD1 (5 bases). CDR3 length equals 12 residues. V was trimmed by 8 bases and J by 5 bases, leaving 12 bases between them. The CDR3 loop is CASSLRVTEAFF. CDR3 coding DNA: TGTGCCAGCTCCCTCAGGGTAACTGAAGCTTTCTTT.

CDR3 sequence (DNA): TGTGCCTGGACCGTAAACTATGGCTACACCTTC. This codes for CAWTVNYGYTF. The chain carries TRBV30 and TRBJ1-2; D gene unclear. Trimming cost V 4 bases and J 2 bases, with 5 bases left between them. CDR3 length: 11 residues. Germline CDR1 and CDR2: GTSNPN and SVGIG (reference sequence).

V is TRBV7-2 and J is TRBJ2-3; 13 bases agree with TRBD2. V lost 4 bases to trimming and J lost 8 bases; unmatched junction nucleotides: 6. Germline V gene data show CDR1 as SGHTA and CDR2 as FQGNSA. The CDR3 runs to 15 residues. CDR3 loop: CASSSLAGGPGTQYF. CDR3 bases: TGTGCCAGCAGCTCACTAGCGGGGGGGCCGGGTACGCAGTATTTT.

The J gene is TRBJ1-6, the V gene TRBV4-2; TRBD1 aligns across 9 bases. The V gene's germline CDR1 is LGHNA and CDR2 YNFKEQ. The CDR3 has 16 amino acids. V lost 1 base and J lost 7; bases outside the gene matches: 5. CDR3 residues: CASSQAGGQGNSPLHF. The CDR3 DNA sequence: TGTGCCAGCAGCCAAGCAGGGGGACAGGGCAATTCACCCCTCCACTTT.

This chain uses TRBV30 with TRBJ2-1; 7 bases are a match to TRBD1. Losses at the gene ends were 5 bases for V and 3 bases for J; bases not matched to a gene: 4. CDR1 is GTSNPN, CDR2 SVGIG, per germline (reference sequence). This CDR3 contains 13 residues. CDR3 residues: CAWETGRYNEQFF. In nucleotides, the CDR3 is TGTGCCTGGGAGACAGGGCGCTACAATGAGCAGTTCTTC.